The entry that follows covers one T cell receptor (beta chain) sequence. The antigen is unknown. The data originate from a study of T cells after posttransplantation cyclophosphamide. Study-wide findings and caveats: Recipient CMV seropositivity and CMV reactivation strongly tracked TRB clonality.

Germline CDR1 is SNHLY and CDR2 is FYNNEI. Trimming at V came to 6 bases and at J to 7 bases, leaving 10 bases not matched to a gene. This CDR3 contains 15 residues. TCRdb keeps only in-frame clones here, not all; method: immunoSEQ multiplex PCR. The sample records around 3,300 clones, about 76% being singletons. Cyclophosphamide on days +3 and +4 followed busulfan-fludarabine conditioning and a marrow graft. The chain carries TRBV2 and TRBJ2-1; 9 bases align to TRBD1. The sequencing here drew on PBMCs, taken 150 to 200 days after allogeneic stem cell transplant with posttransplant cyclophosphamide. This TCR was recovered from a male patient in his sixties who received an allogeneic stem cell transplant from a related donor and was CMV-positive. Some T cells may have come from the graft donor. In nucleotides, the CDR3 is TGTGCCAGCAGCCTGGACAGGGGAGTTTGGAATGAGCAGTTCTTC. It translates to CASSLDRGVWNEQFF.